This passage covers 8 T cell receptor beta chains from one sample sequenced in a study of identical twins. TCRdb re-analysed the 5' RACE reads in MiXCR, keeping a single row per CDR3 protein. The table has some 900,000 distinct CDR3 sequences, approximately 13% seen once. Another study also made use of these data, one on yellow fever vaccine responses in identical twins.

Sequenced material: PBMCs. The origin of the receptors is a young woman in good health.

The V call is TRBV6-5, the J call TRBJ2-5; weak D call: TRBD2 (6 bases). Germline lookup yields CDR1 MNHEY and CDR2 SVGAGI. V lost 2 bases and J lost 2, with 12 bases in between. The CDR3 extends over 15 amino acids. For the CDR3, the DNA is TGTGCCAGCAGTTACGCGGGGCGGGTACAAGAGACCCAGTACTTC. Amino acids: CASSYAGRVQETQYF.

Only a few counts were recorded for this clonotype. The rearrangement uses TRBV10-3 and TRBJ1-2, with 7 bases that match TRBD1. The junction had 7 bases not matched to a gene; V was cut back by 0 bases and J by 3 bases. There are 16 residues in the CDR3. Germline assignment: CDR1 ENHRY and CDR2 SYGVKD. The CDR3 reads CAISESGGTGDYGYTF. Here the CDR3 DNA reads TGTGCCATCAGTGAGTCGGGTGGTACAGGGGACTATGGCTACACCTTC.

The chain's CDR3 is CASSKLQGAGSYEQYV. The CDR3, as DNA: TGTGCCAGCAGCAAATTACAGGGGGCGGGAAGCTACGAGCAGTACGTC. The chain couples TRBV5-6 to TRBJ2-7; 9 bases align to TRBD1. The V gene's germline CDR1 is SGHDT and CDR2 YYEEEE. V lost 4 bases, J lost 3 bases, and 11 bases stayed unmatched. The CDR3 has 16 residues.

The J gene is TRBJ2-2, the V gene TRBV6-5; no definite D call. The CDR3 extends over 13 amino acids. V was pared by 2 bases and J by 6 bases, with 7 bases between. From germline, CDR1 is MNHEY and CDR2 SVGAGI. In DNA form, the CDR3 reads TGTGCCAGCAGTTACGGTTCCGCCGGGGAGCTGTTTTTT. It yields the protein CASSYGSAGELFF.

This clonotype was seen a handful of times. This chain uses TRBV29-1 with TRBJ2-2; D unresolved. CDR1 SQVTM and CDR2 ANQGSEA come from the germline V gene. V lost 4 bases and J lost 1, with 4 bases in between. The CDR3 consists of 12 residues. The DNA for the CDR3 is TGCAGCGTTGGCCAGAACACCGGGGAGCTGTTTTTT. Residues: CSVGQNTGELFF.

A single count supports this clonotype. The chain has TRBV28 and TRBJ1-4, with a tentative D call TRBD1 (5 bases). The length of the CDR3 is 13 residues. Looked up from germline, CDR1 is MDHEN and CDR2 is SYDVKM. V was shortened by 5 bases and J by 6 bases, with 10 bases between the two germline ends. The DNA for the CDR3 is TGTGCCAGCAGTGAGGGACTCTATGAAAAACTGTTTTTT. This gives the protein CASSEGLYEKLFF. Using reference TRBV28 and TRBJ1-4 for the parts outside the CDR3, the full variable domain is DVKVTQSSRYLVKRTGEKVFLECVQDMDHENMFWYRQDPGLGLRLIYFSYDVKMKEKGDIPEGYSVSREKKERFSLILESASTNQTSMYLCASSEGLYEKLFFGSGTQLSVL.

Notes on this clonotype: With a much larger clone just one base away, this may be a read error. CDR3 in amino acids: CAASSRITGELFF. Here the CDR3 DNA reads TGTGCCGCCAGCTCCCGAATAACCGGGGAGCTGTTTTTT. The genes are TRBV15 and TRBJ2-2; no clear D gene. Germline CDR1 reads LNHNV; CDR2 reads YYDKDF (reference sequence). The CDR3 loop spans 13 amino acids.

This chain uses TRBV12-3 or TRBV12-4 with TRBJ2-2; 8 bases are shared with TRBD1. Losses at the gene ends were 6 bases for V and 6 bases for J; bases not matched to a gene: 6. This CDR3 is built from 14 residues. The CDR3: CASSGQGLAGELFF. In nucleotides, the CDR3 is TGTGCCAGCAGCGGACAGGGTTTGGCCGGGGAGCTGTTTTTT.